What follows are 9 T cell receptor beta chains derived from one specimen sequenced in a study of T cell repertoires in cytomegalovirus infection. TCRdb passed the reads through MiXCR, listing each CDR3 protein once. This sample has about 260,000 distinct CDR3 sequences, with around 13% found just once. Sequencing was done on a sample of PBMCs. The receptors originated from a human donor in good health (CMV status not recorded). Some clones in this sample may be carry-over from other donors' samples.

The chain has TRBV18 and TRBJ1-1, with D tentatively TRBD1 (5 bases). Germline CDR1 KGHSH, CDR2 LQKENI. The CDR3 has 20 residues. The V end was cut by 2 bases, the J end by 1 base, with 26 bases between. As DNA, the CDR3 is TGTGCCAGCTCACCAGCAGCAGGGAGGTTGAAGACCACAAAGAACACTGAAGCTTTCTTT. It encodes CASSPAAGRLKTTKNTEAFF.

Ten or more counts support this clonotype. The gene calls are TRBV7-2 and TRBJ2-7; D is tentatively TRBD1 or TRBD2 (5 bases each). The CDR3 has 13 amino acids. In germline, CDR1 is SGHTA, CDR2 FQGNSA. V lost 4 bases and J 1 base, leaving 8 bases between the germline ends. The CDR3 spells CASSWDGSYEQYF. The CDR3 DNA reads TGTGCCAGCAGCTGGGACGGATCCTACGAGCAGTACTTC.

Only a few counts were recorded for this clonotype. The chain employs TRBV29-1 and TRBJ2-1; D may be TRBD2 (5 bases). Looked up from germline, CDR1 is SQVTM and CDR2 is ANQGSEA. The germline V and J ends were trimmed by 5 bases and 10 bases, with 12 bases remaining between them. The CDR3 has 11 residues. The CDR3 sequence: CSVNKPGEQFF. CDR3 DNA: TGCAGCGTTAACAAACCGGGAGAGCAGTTCTTC.

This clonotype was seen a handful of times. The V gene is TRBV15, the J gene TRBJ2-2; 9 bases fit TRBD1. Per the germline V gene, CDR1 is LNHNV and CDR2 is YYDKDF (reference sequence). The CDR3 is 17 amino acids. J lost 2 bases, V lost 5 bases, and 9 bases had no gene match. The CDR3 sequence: CATSDSPGQGNTGELFF. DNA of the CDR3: TGTGCCACCAGCGACAGTCCGGGACAGGGCAACACCGGGGAGCTGTTTTTT.

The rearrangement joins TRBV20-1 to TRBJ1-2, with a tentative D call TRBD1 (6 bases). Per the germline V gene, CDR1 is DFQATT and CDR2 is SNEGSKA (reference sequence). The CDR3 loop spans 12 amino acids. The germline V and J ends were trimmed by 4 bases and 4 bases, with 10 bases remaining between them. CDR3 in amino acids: CSATGESYGYTF. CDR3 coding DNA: TGCAGTGCTACAGGGGAAAGCTATGGCTACACCTTC.

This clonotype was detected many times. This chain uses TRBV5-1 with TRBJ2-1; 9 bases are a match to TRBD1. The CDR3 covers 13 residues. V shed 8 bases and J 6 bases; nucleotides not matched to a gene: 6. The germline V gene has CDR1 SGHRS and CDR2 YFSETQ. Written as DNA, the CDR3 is TGCGCCAGTGCGGGACAGGGAATCAATGAGCAGTTCTTC. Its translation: CASAGQGINEQFF.

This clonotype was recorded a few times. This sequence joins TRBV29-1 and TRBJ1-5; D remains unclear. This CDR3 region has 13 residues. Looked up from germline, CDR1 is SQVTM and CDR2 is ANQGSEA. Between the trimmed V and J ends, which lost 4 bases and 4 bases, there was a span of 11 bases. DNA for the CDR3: TGCAGCGTTGCCGACGGAAAAAATCAGCCCCAGCATTTT. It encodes CSVADGKNQPQHF.

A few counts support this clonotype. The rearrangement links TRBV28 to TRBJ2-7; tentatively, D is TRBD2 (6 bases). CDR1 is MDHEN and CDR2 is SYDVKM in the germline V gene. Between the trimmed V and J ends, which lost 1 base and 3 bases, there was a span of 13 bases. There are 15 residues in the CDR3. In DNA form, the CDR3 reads TGTGCCAGCAGTTTATCGGCGGGGTCGCTCTACGAGCAGTACTTC. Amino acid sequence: CASSLSAGSLYEQYF.

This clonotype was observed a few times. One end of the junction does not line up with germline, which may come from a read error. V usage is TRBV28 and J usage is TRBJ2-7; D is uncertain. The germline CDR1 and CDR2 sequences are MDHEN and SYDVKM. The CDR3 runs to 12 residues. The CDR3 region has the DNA TGTGCCAGCAGTTCCCAACAATACGAGCAGTACTTT. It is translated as CASSSQQYEQYF.